This T cell receptor beta chain was sequenced for a study of beta chain features in type 1 diabetes. Concerning this clone: Its antigen remains unidentified. Within the sample, other DNA sequences also encode this same CDR3.

Sequenced material consisted of expressed TCRB transcripts (all of the isolated RNA was reverse transcribed). Measured with immunoSEQ multiplex PCR; TCRdb has only the in-frame clones, and not every one. The table records fewer than 500,000 clones, approximately 15% of them present only once. Study-level results: Cells with high TCR expression could be over-represented when cDNA is sequenced. Moderate but significant shortening of TCRB CDR3s was recorded in all four CD4+ subsets from Type 1 diabetes patients. Insertions at VDJ junctions were less frequent in type 1 diabetes patients. These patients also deleted more nucleotides at the same junctions. The naive, central memory and Treg TCRB repertoires showed an apparent similarity that was greater among patients than among healthy donors.

This CDR3 spans 13 amino acids. V was clipped by 0 bases and J by 5 bases, with 8 bases between them. The germline V gene encodes CDR1 SGDLS and CDR2 YYNGEE. The sequencing sample was made of naive CD4+ T cells from blood. This chain connects TRBV9 to TRBJ1-1; D ambiguous. This clonotype was obtained from a man aged 30-40 years in good health. CDR3 sequence: CASSVGSGTEAFF. CDR3 coding DNA: TGTGCCAGCAGCGTAGGATCAGGTACTGAAGCTTTCTTT.